This T cell receptor beta chain was profiled in a study of T cell responses to AZD1222 COVID-19 vaccine. Using immunoSEQ multiplex PCR, the repertoire was profiled, and TCRdb retains in-frame clones only, with some absent. The sample yields about 44,000 clones, 65% to 85% seen once. Germline assignment: CDR1 MNHEY and CDR2 SVGAGI. Trimming pared 6 bases from V and 3 bases from J, leaving 12 bases between. There are 14 residues in the CDR3. This rearrangement joins TRBV6-5 to TRBJ1-3; D perhaps matches TRBD1 (5 bases). Source: peripheral blood, taken on day 0 of AZD1222 vaccination. This clonotype originated in an adult in good health. CDR3 nucleotide sequence: TGTGCCAGCAGGCAGGGAGACCTTGGAAACACCATATATTTT. This codes for CASRQGDLGNTIYF.